These T cell receptor beta chains were read from a single sample in a study of T-cell reconstitution after alpha-beta-depleted transplantation in children. One entry per CDR3 protein, called by TCRdb with MiXCR from the PCR reads. The sample has 200,000 to 250,000 distinct CDR3 sequences; roughly a quarter are singletons. This specimen consisted of PBMCs, mostly from graft donor cells, obtained 360 days after TCRalphabeta/CD19-depleted stem cell transplant. These receptors originate from a female patient aged 2 to 10 who had a stem cell transplant for congenital amegakaryocytic thrombocytopenia, so the T cells may come from the graft donor. The conserved cysteine and the conserved F or W are not part of the CDR3 here.

>TRBJ2-1|TRBV6-1
ASSRTSGGHYNEQF
>TRBJ2-1|TRBV6-2/TRBV6-3
ASSRLLAGGRYEQF
>TRBJ1-1|TRBV12-3/TRBV12-4
ASRPSGGGEAF
>TRBJ2-7|TRBV20-1
SARSSRTGLAYEQY
>TRBJ1-5|TRBV3-1
ATSQDLVGTATQDTQH
>TRBJ1-1|TRBV7-2
ASSFRQNTEAF
>TRBJ2-3|TRBV20-1
SARVPGAGGQY
>TRBJ2-1|TRBV11-3
ASSQGGGLNEQF
>TRBJ2-7|TRBV18
ASSPMRFDEQY
>TRBJ2-1|TRBV28
ASRTSESSYNEQF
>TRBJ1-1|TRBV7-8
ASSPRFRGGTEAF
>TRBJ2-1|TRBV12-3/TRBV12-4
ARSGAGRYNEQF
>TRBJ1-2|TRBV4-2
ASSYRTGTNYGYT
>TRBJ1-2|TRBV6-5
ASSRGQANYGYT
>TRBJ2-3|TRBV28
ASSSPPRGGSSGRVTDTQY
>TRBJ1-2|TRBV10-3
AISESMARDGYT
>TRBJ1-4|TRBV27
ASRIGTQNNEKLF
>TRBJ2-7|TRBV7-9
ASSSPAGPEQY